The 18 T cell receptor beta chains in this list originate from one sample, sequenced in a study of T cells in Graves' hyperthyroidism and ophthalmopathy. Amplification of TCR beta CDR3 regions was performed using RNA transcripts as template. Carried out on the TCR CDR3, a first-round RT-PCR used the HTBI primer set. TCRdb itself ran the multiplex PCR reads through MiXCR, one entry per CDR3 protein. The sample has over 650,000 distinct CDR3 sequences, 40% to 55% seen once. The sample was peripheral blood or thyroid tissue (not recorded which). Receptors originate from an adult man with Graves' disease, either hyperthyroidism or ophthalmopathy (not recorded which).

The rearrangement uses TRBV11-3 and TRBJ1-1; weak D call: TRBD1 (6 bases). This CDR3 is built from 16 residues. Germline-derived CDR1 and CDR2 are SGHNT and YENEEA. V lost 6 bases and J lost 8, with 25 bases in between. Written as DNA, the CDR3 is TGTGCCAGCAGTGAAACTGGGGGCCCAGCCCAAACCGAAGCTTTCTTT. It yields the protein CASSETGGPAQTEAFF.

The gene calls are TRBV7-9 and TRBJ1-3, with D uncertain. V lost 1 base and J lost 0, with 13 bases in between. Germline V lookup: CDR1 SEHNR, CDR2 FQNEAQ (reference sequence). The CDR3 runs 17 residues. The DNA for the CDR3 is TGTGCCAGCAGCTTAGTTCGGATCACCGCCTCTGGAAACACCATATATTTT. This sequence encodes CASSLVRITASGNTIYF.

This clonotype was counted a few times. The V call is TRBV4-2, the J call TRBJ2-2; D ambiguous. V was shortened by 1 base and J by 5 bases, with 5 bases between the two germline ends. The germline V gene encodes CDR1 LGHNA and CDR2 YNFKEQ. The CDR3 has 13 amino acids. The CDR3 sequence is CASSQGGTGELFF. The CDR3 region has the DNA TGTGCCAGCAGCCAAGGTGGGACCGGGGAGCTGTTTTTT.

This chain links TRBV9 with TRBJ1-4; D ambiguous. Deletions cut 3 bases from V and 4 bases from J, with 16 bases between. This CDR3 has 16 amino acids. Germline V gene sequence: CDR1 SGDLS, CDR2 YYNGEE. In nucleotides, the CDR3 is TGTGCCAGCAGCGCCTCGACTAGCGGGCTTAATGAAAAACTGTTTTTT. The encoded protein is CASSASTSGLNEKLFF.

This clonotype has ten or more counts. The genes are TRBV10-2 and TRBJ1-2; no firm D call. V shed 2 bases and J shed 1 base, with 5 bases lying between them. The CDR3 loop spans 13 amino acids. Germline CDR1 reads WSHSY; CDR2 reads SAAADI. CDR3 DNA: TGCGCCAGCAGTGAGAACAATAACTATGGCTACACCTTC. Its protein is CASSENNNYGYTF.

The chain recombines TRBV20-1 with TRBJ2-5, with a tentative D call TRBD2 (5 bases). Trimming shortened V by 7 bases and J by 0 bases, and 6 bases separated the two germline ends. The CDR3 is 11 residues long. Germline assignment: CDR1 DFQATT and CDR2 SNEGSKA (reference sequence). CDR3 coding DNA: TGCAGTGACGGGGACCAAGAGACCCAGTACTTC. Protein: CSDGDQETQYF.

This clonotype was picked up a small number of times. The chain carries TRBV9 and TRBJ1-2, with D uncertain. Germline V lookup: CDR1 SGDLS, CDR2 YYNGEE. The CDR3 loop spans 14 amino acids. V shed 4 bases and J shed 2 bases, with 12 bases lying between them. The CDR3: CASSSRGFNYGYTF. The CDR3 nucleotides are TGTGCCAGCAGCTCTCGCGGATTCAACTATGGCTACACCTTC.

Remarks on this clonotype: A much larger clone lies a single base off, so this may be a read error. This rearrangement joins TRBV7-9 to TRBJ2-2; 9 nucleotides match TRBD2. V lost 8 bases and J lost 4; bases outside the gene matches: 5. Germline V lookup: CDR1 SEHNR, CDR2 FQNEAQ (reference sequence). There are 14 residues in the CDR3. CDR3: CASGQTSGTGELFF. As DNA, the CDR3 is TGTGCCAGCGGGCAGACTAGCGGCACCGGGGAGCTGTTTTTT.

This chain connects TRBV3-1 to TRBJ2-7; D uncertain. V dropped 2 bases and J dropped 7 bases, with 24 bases sitting between them. The CDR3 covers 17 residues. CDR1 is LGHDT, CDR2 YNNKEL, per germline (reference sequence). The CDR3 DNA sequence: TGTGCCAGCAGCCAACTGTCGCGGATGGGTCGGCCTCGGGAGCAGTACTTC. This gives the protein CASSQLSRMGRPREQYF.

This clonotype was counted many times. The J gene is TRBJ2-7, the V gene TRBV7-2; 7 bases match TRBD1. The CDR3 is made up of 14 amino acids. After removal of 6 bases from V and 4 bases from J, the junction contained 9 bases not matched to a gene. CDR1 SGHTA and CDR2 FQGNSA come from the germline V gene. CDR3 residues: CASRGPGQPYEQYF. CDR3 nucleotide sequence: TGTGCCAGCAGGGGACCGGGACAGCCTTACGAGCAGTACTTC.

This clonotype was counted many times. The gene calls are TRBV7-3 and TRBJ2-7; 7 bases line up with TRBD2. The CDR3 sequence is 16 residues long. The germline CDR1 and CDR2 sequences are SGHTA and FQGTGA. V dropped 0 bases and J dropped 0; count of bases not matched to a gene: 5. CDR3 sequence (DNA): TGTGCCAGCAGCTTAACTCCGCTAGCGGCCTCCTACGAGCAGTACTTC. It specifies CASSLTPLAASYEQYF.

This clonotype was detected many times. The chain is built from TRBV24-1 and TRBJ1-1; D remains unclear. Germline assignment: CDR1 KGHDR and CDR2 SFDVKD. The CDR3 covers 12 residues. Trimming cost V 6 bases and J 1 base, with 5 bases left between them. For the CDR3, the DNA is TGTGCCACCAGTAACTCGAACACTGAAGCTTTCTTT. Amino acid sequence: CATSNSNTEAFF.

This clonotype appeared a few times. This CDR3 is CASSYVGGTQYF. In DNA, the CDR3 is TGTGCCAGCAGTTACGTCGGGGGGACCCAGTACTTC. This chain joins TRBV6-1 and TRBJ2-5, with D perhaps matching TRBD2 (6 bases). The CDR3 runs 12 residues. Trimming removed 5 bases from V and 7 bases from J, with 11 bases in between. CDR1 is MNHNS, CDR2 SASEGT, per germline.

V and J are TRBV6-1 and TRBJ1-3; 7 nucleotides match TRBD1. CDR3 size: 15 residues. V shed 5 bases and J 9 bases; nucleotides not matched to a gene: 13. Per germline, CDR1 MNHNS and CDR2 SASEGT. CDR3 sequence: CASSSATGKESTIYF. The DNA for the CDR3 is TGTGCCAGCAGTTCCGCGACAGGGAAGGAGTCCACCATATATTTT.

The gene calls are TRBV11-1 and TRBJ1-2; D ambiguous. The ends were cut back, 5 bases at V and 4 bases at J, with 14 bases in the middle. The CDR3 covers 14 residues. Per the germline V gene, CDR1 is SGHAT and CDR2 is FQDESV (reference sequence). As DNA, the CDR3 is TGTGCCAGCAGCCAAAGCGGGGTCGGCTATGGCTACACCTTC. It specifies CASSQSGVGYGYTF. Combining the CDR3 with reference TRBV11-1 and TRBJ1-2 gives the whole variable domain EAEVAQSPRYKITEKSQAVAFWCDPISGHATLYWYRQILGQGPELLVQFQDESVVDDSQLPKDRFSAERLKGVDSTLKIQPAELGDSAMYLCASSQSGVGYGYTFGSGTRLTVV.

This clonotype was counted ten times or more. The V gene is TRBV29-1, the J gene TRBJ1-2; the D is unclear. The V end lost 4 bases, the J end lost 3 bases, and 9 bases lay between the germline ends. CDR1 is SQVTM and CDR2 is ANQGSEA in the germline V gene. The CDR3 is 12 amino acids. DNA for the CDR3: TGCAGCGTTGGGGCCGGGGACTATGGCTACACCTTC. Protein: CSVGAGDYGYTF.

This chain joins TRBV11-2 and TRBJ1-6, with D unresolved. The CDR3 totals 14 residues. The V gene's germline CDR1 is SGHAT and CDR2 FQNNGV. The V end was cut by 5 bases, the J end by 11 bases, with 16 bases between. The CDR3 here is CASSLQRLETPLHF. The CDR3 DNA follows: TGTGCCAGCAGCCTCCAACGTCTGGAAACACCCCTCCACTTT.

This clonotype showed up many times. The chain recombines TRBV29-1 with TRBJ1-2; 9 bases are shared with TRBD1. CDR3 length: 14 residues. Germline loops: CDR1 SQVTM, CDR2 ANQGSEA. V shed 6 bases, J shed 5 bases, and the junction held 10 bases outside the gene matches. This CDR3 is CSVLQGAKGYGYTF. In DNA, the CDR3 is TGCAGCGTCTTACAGGGGGCTAAAGGATATGGCTACACCTTC. The whole variable domain, filled in from reference TRBV29-1 and TRBJ1-2, reads SAVISQKPSRDICQRGTSLTIQCQVDSQVTMMFWYRQQPGQSLTLIATANQGSEATYESGFVIDKFPISRPNLTFSTLTVSNMSPEDSSIYLCSVLQGAKGYGYTFGSGTRLTVV.